The next 3 T cell receptor beta chains were all read from a single sample in a study of vaccination effects on CD4 cells after COVID-19. The table came from immunoSEQ multiplex PCR; TCRdb's copy has only in-frame clones and leaves some out. The sample has tens of thousands of clones, roughly 69% seen once; the top ten hold approximately 17%. Antigen-specific CD4+ T cells were first expanded with viral peptide pools by the ViraFEST assay and only then sequenced. Subsequent to 10 days of culture, CD4+ T cells were isolated. Documented for the person is a PCR-confirmed SARS-CoV-2 infection occurring between March and December 2020. Their antigen targets remain unknown. The material was CD4+ T cells from PBMCs cultured with HCoV-NL63 spike peptides, obtained before COVID-19 vaccination. These receptor sequences come from a human donor who had a prior SARS-CoV-2 infection.

This clone was seen only once. The J gene is TRBJ2-2, the V gene TRBV7-3, with 13 bases fitting TRBD2. CDR1 SGHTA and CDR2 FQGTGA come from the germline V gene. Trimming took 5 bases from V and 4 from J; bases not matched to a gene: 4. The CDR3 totals 16 residues. DNA of the CDR3: TGTGCCAGCAGCCCAACTAGCGGGGGGGTCACCGGGGAGCTGTTTTTT. This translates into CASSPTSGGVTGELFF.

This sequence joins TRBV7-3 and TRBJ2-2, with TRBD2 identical over 11 bases. The germline V gene has CDR1 SGHTA and CDR2 FQGTGA. The CDR3 length is 15 residues. Trimming removed 2 bases from V and 7 bases from J; junction bases left unmatched: 3. The CDR3 sequence is CASSLATSGGGELFF. In nucleotides, the CDR3 is TGTGCCAGCAGCTTAGCTACTAGCGGGGGCGGGGAGCTGTTTTTT.

J is TRBJ2-1 and V is TRBV30; D unresolved. CDR1 GTSNPN and CDR2 SVGIG come from the germline V gene (reference sequence). CDR3 length: 14 residues. Trimming took 0 bases from V and 3 from J, leaving 9 bases between them. The CDR3 sequence is CAWSVSNYYNEQFF. CDR3 coding DNA: TGTGCCTGGAGTGTGAGTAATTACTACAATGAGCAGTTCTTC. The full variable domain, rest sourced from reference TRBV30 and TRBJ2-1, is SQTIHQWPATLVQPVGSPLSLECTVEGTSNPNLYWYRQAAGRGLQLLFYSVGIGQISSEVPQNLSASRPQDRQFILSSKKLLLSDSGFYLCAWSVSNYYNEQFFGPGTRLTVL.